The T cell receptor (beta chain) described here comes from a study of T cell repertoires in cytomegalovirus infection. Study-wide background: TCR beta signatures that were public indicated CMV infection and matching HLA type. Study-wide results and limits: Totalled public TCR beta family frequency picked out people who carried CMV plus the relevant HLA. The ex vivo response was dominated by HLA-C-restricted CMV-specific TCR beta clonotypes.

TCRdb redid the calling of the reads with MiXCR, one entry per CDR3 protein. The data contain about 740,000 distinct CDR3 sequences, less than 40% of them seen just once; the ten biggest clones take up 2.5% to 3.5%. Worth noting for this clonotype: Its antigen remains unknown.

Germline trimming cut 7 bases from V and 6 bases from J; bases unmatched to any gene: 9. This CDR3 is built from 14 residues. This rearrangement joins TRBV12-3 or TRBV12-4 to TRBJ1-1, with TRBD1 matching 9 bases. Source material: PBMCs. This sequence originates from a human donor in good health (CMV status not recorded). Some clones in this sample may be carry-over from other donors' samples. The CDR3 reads CASKQGARLAEAFF. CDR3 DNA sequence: TGTGCCAGCAAACAGGGGGCGCGTCTCGCTGAAGCTTTCTTT.